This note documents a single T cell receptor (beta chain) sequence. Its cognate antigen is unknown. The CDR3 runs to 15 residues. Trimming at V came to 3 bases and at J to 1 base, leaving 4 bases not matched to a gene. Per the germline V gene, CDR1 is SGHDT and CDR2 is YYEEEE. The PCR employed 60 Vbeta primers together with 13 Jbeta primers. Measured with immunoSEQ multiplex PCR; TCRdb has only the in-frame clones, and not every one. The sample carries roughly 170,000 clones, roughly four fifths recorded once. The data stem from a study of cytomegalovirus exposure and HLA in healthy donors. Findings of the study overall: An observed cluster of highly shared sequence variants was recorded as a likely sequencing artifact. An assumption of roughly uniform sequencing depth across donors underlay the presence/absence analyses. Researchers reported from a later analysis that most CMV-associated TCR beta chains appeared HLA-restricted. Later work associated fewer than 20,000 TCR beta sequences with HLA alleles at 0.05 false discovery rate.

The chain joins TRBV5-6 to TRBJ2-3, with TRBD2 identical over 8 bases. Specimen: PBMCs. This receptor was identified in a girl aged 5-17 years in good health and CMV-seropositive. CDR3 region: CASSSGGPRTDTQYF. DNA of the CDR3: TGTGCCAGCAGCTCGGGGGGGCCCCGCACAGATACGCAGTATTTT.